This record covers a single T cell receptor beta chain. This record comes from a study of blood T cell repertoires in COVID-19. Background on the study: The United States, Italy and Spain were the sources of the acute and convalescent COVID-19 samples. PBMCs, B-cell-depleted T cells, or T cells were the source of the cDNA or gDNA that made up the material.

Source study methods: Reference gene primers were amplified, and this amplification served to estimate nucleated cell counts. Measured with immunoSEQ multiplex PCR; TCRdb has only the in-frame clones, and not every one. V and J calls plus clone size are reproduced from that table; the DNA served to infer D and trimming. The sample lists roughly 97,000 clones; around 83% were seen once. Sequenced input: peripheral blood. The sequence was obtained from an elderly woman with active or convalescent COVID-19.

The CDR3 nucleotides read TGTGCCAGCAGCCAAGCGGGTGGTTCGTGGCTGTTCTTC. Protein sequence: CASSQAGGSWLFF. The rearrangement uses TRBV11-2 and TRBJ2-1; D might be TRBD2 (6 bases). The CDR3 loop spans 13 amino acids. Germline CDR1 reads SGHAT; CDR2 reads FQNNGV. V was trimmed by 5 bases and J by 15 bases, leaving 20 bases between them.